This record concerns one TCR beta chain sequence. Cohorts were determined from participant-reported clinical history. Generated by immunoSEQ multiplex PCR, the TCRdb table keeps only in-frame clones and is missing some. Of approximately 400,000 clones listed, approximately 90% are singletons. The CDR3 runs 16 residues. V lost 0 bases to trimming and J lost 9 bases; unmatched junction nucleotides: 9. CDR1 is SGDLS and CDR2 is YYNGEE in the germline V gene. The data derive from a study of blood T cell repertoires in COVID-19. V and J are TRBV9 and TRBJ2-1, with TRBD2 identical over 10 bases. This receptor was identified in a woman younger than 35 who had recovered from COVID-19. The sample was PBMCs or T cells enriched from blood (not recorded which). The CDR3 here is CASSVGEGLAVGEQFF. The CDR3 DNA is TGTGCCAGCAGCGTAGGGGAAGGACTAGCGGTGGGTGAGCAGTTCTTC.